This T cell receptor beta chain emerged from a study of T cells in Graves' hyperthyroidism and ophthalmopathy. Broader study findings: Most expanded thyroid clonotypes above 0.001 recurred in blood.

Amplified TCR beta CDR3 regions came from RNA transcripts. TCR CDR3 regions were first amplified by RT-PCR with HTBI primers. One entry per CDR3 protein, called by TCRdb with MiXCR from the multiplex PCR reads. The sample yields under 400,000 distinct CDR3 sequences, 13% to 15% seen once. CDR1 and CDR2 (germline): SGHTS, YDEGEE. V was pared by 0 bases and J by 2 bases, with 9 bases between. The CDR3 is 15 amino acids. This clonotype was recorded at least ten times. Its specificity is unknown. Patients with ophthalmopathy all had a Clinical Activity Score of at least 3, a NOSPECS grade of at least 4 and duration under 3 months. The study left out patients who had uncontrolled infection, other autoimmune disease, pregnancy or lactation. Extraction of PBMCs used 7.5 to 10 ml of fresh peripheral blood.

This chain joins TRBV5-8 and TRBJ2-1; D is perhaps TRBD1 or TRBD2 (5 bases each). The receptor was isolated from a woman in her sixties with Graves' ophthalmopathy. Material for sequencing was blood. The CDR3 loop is CASSLVGVPYNEQFF. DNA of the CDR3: TGTGCCAGCAGCTTGGTGGGGGTCCCCTACAATGAGCAGTTCTTC.